The rows below give T cell receptor beta chains drawn from one sample of a study of technical replicates of blood from several donors. Using immunoSEQ multiplex PCR, the repertoire was profiled, and TCRdb retains in-frame clones only, with some absent. Here the sample spans about 75,000 clones, 91% being singletons. The source material was T cells isolated from PBMCs. These receptors were taken from a human donor in good health. Some clones in this sample may be carry-over from other donors' samples. Each CDR3 is given with its conserved first and last residue. Fields, in order: V gene, J gene, CDR3 protein.

v_gene: TRBV29-1; j_gene: TRBJ1-2; CDR3aa: CSVEGPRNYGYTF
v_gene: TRBV7-9; j_gene: TRBJ2-7; CDR3aa: CASSLDLLVASGSKQYF
v_gene: TRBV11-2; j_gene: TRBJ2-5; CDR3aa: CASSVAGPETQYF
v_gene: TRBV6-1; j_gene: TRBJ1-2; CDR3aa: CASSEDSYGYTF
v_gene: TRBV20-1; j_gene: TRBJ1-2; CDR3aa: CSAISPGGYTF
v_gene: TRBV5-1; j_gene: TRBJ1-3; CDR3aa: CASSLAPRSGNTIYF
v_gene: TRBV4-1; j_gene: TRBJ2-3; CDR3aa: CASSQATLAGNADTQYF
v_gene: TRBV6-5; j_gene: TRBJ1-2; CDR3aa: CASSYSTGVNYGYTF
v_gene: TRBV4-1; j_gene: TRBJ2-7; CDR3aa: CASSQQGGGSYEQYF
v_gene: TRBV20-1; j_gene: TRBJ1-2; CDR3aa: CSARDQKGYTF
v_gene: TRBV5-1; j_gene: TRBJ2-7; CDR3aa: CASSLRVGQYEQYF
v_gene: TRBV14; j_gene: TRBJ2-5; CDR3aa: CASSLSVGAGKTQYF
v_gene: TRBV29-1; j_gene: TRBJ2-5; CDR3aa: CSVSLAPAQETQYF
v_gene: TRBV18; j_gene: TRBJ1-1; CDR3aa: CASSPTGGLEAFF
v_gene: TRBV12-5; j_gene: TRBJ2-2; CDR3aa: CASGYDSTNTGELFF
v_gene: TRBV7-9; j_gene: TRBJ2-7; CDR3aa: CASSRGNEQYF
v_gene: TRBV29-1; j_gene: TRBJ2-3; CDR3aa: CSVGQFGGTGVLTDTQYF
v_gene: TRBV5-5; j_gene: TRBJ1-2; CDR3aa: CASSETGNYGYTF
v_gene: TRBV4-1; j_gene: TRBJ2-7; CDR3aa: CASSQESSGSSYEQYF
v_gene: TRBV5-1; j_gene: TRBJ2-5; CDR3aa: CASSLPFGQGSQETQYF
v_gene: TRBV11-2; j_gene: TRBJ2-7; CDR3aa: CASSHEAGGYEQYF
v_gene: TRBV19; j_gene: TRBJ2-7; CDR3aa: CASSQTTGGGYEQYF
v_gene: TRBV7-3; j_gene: TRBJ2-5; CDR3aa: CASSLRPGDKETQYF
v_gene: TRBV6-5; j_gene: TRBJ2-5; CDR3aa: CASSEQGTQYF
v_gene: TRBV7-6; j_gene: TRBJ2-3; CDR3aa: CASSLAGLAFDTQYF
v_gene: TRBV28; j_gene: TRBJ2-5; CDR3aa: CASSLLGPRSGQTEETQYF
v_gene: TRBV6-4; j_gene: TRBJ1-2; CDR3aa: CASSDGRRGGYTF
v_gene: TRBV5-1; j_gene: TRBJ1-2; CDR3aa: CASSSLLQQGYGYTF
v_gene: TRBV4-1; j_gene: TRBJ1-2; CDR3aa: CASSQELSRGNYGYTF
v_gene: TRBV11-3; j_gene: TRBJ2-7; CDR3aa: CASSRPTGNEEQYF
v_gene: TRBV7-9; j_gene: TRBJ2-3; CDR3aa: CASSSQGTSADTQYF
v_gene: TRBV2; j_gene: TRBJ1-2; CDR3aa: CASSVGAGVEGGYTF
v_gene: TRBV2; j_gene: TRBJ2-2; CDR3aa: CASSARQGSGELFF